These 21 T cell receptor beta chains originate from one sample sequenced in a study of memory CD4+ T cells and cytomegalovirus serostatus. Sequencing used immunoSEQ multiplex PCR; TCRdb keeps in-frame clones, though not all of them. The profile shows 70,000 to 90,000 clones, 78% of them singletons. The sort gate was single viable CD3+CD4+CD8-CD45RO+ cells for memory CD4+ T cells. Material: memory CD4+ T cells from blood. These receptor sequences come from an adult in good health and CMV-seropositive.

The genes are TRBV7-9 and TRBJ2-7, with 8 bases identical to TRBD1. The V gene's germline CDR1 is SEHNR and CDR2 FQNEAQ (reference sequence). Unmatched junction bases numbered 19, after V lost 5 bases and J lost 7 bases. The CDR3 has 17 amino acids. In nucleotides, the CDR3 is TGTGCCAGCAGCCCCCATGGGGGCGGACAGGGTGGATGGGAGCAGTACTTC. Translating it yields CASSPHGGGQGGWEQYF.

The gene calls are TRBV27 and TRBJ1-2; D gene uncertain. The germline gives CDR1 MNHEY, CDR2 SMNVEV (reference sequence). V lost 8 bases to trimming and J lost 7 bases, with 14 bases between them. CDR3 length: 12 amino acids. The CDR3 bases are TGTGCCAGCCGCCCCGCGAGTGGTGGCTACACCTTC. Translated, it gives CASRPASGGYTF.

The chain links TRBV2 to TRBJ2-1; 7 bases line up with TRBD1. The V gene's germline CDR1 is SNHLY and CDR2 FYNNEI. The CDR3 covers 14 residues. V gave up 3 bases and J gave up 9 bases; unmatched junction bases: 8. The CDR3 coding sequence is TGTGCCAGCAGTGATCGTACAGGGGAGATTGAGCAGTTCTTC. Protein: CASSDRTGEIEQFF.

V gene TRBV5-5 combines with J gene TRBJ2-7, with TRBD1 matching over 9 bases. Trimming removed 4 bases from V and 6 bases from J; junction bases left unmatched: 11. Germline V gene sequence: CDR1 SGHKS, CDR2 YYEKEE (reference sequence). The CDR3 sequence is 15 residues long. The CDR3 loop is CASSNGPGTGPEQYV. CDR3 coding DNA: TGTGCCAGCAGCAATGGTCCCGGGACAGGGCCCGAGCAGTACGTC.

In DNA, the CDR3 is TGTGCCAGCTCACCCCCGACCATGAGAGACATTCAGTACTTC. It translates to CASSPPTMRDIQYF. V usage is TRBV18 and J usage is TRBJ2-4; no reliable D call. There are 14 residues in the CDR3. The germline V gene has CDR1 KGHSH and CDR2 LQKENI. V lost 3 bases and J 8 bases, leaving 14 bases between the germline ends. Based on the CDR3 plus reference TRBV18 and TRBJ2-4, the full variable domain is NAGVMQNPRHLVRRRGQEARLRCSPMKGHSHVYWYRQLPEEGLKFMVYLQKENIIDESGMPKERFSAEFPKEGPSILRIQQVVRGDSAAYFCASSPPTMRDIQYFGAGTRLSVL.

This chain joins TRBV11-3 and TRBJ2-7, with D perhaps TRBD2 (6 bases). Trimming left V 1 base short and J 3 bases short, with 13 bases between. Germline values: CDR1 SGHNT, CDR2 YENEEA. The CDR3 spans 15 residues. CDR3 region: CASSLGTIAVYEQYV. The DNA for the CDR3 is TGTGCCAGCAGCTTAGGGACCATAGCGGTCTACGAGCAGTACGTC.

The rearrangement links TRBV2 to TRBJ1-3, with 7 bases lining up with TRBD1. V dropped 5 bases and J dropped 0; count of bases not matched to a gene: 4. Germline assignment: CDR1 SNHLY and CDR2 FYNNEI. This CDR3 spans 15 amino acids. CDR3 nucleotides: TGTGCCAGCAGTCAGGACAGGTCCTCTGGAAACACCATATATTTT. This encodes CASSQDRSSGNTIYF.

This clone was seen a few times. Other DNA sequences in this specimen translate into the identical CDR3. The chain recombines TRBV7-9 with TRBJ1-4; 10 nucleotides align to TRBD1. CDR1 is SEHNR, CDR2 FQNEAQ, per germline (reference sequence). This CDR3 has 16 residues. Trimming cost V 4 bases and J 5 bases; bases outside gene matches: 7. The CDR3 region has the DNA TGTGCCAGCAGCTCTACTCCGGGACAGGGGAATGAAAAACTGTTTTTT. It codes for CASSSTPGQGNEKLFF.

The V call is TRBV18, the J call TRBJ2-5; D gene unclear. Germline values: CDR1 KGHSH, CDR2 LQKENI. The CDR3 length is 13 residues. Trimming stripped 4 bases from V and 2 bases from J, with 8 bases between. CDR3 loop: CASSRVSQETQYF. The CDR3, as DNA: TGTGCCAGCTCACGGGTATCTCAAGAGACCCAGTACTTC.

CDR3 sequence reads: CASNRINQPQHF. The CDR3 DNA is TGTGCCAGCAACAGGATCAATCAGCCCCAGCATTTT. The chain couples TRBV2 to TRBJ1-5; D may be TRBD1 (5 bases). CDR3 length equals 12 residues. Germline assignment: CDR1 SNHLY and CDR2 FYNNEI. The V gene lost 7 bases and the J gene lost 3 bases, with 7 bases spanning the gap.

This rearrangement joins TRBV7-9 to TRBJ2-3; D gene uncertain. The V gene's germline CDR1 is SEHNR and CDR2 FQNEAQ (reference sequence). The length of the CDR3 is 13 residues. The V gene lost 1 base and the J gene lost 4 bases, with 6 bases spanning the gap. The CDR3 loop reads CASSLVGADTQYF. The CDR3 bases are TGTGCCAGCAGCTTAGTCGGTGCAGATACGCAGTATTTT.

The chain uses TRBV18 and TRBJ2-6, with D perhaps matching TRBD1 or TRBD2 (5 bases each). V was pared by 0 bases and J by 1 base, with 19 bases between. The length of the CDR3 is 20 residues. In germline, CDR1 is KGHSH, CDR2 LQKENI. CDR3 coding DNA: TGTGCCAGCTCACCACCCGGGGCGGGTCCGAGCTTTTCTGGGGCCAACGTCCTGACTTTC. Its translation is CASSPPGAGPSFSGANVLTF. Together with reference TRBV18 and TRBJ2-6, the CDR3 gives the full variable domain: NAGVMQNPRHLVRRRGQEARLRCSPMKGHSHVYWYRQLPEEGLKFMVYLQKENIIDESGMPKERFSAEFPKEGPSILRIQQVVRGDSAAYFCASSPPGAGPSFSGANVLTFGAGSRLTVL.

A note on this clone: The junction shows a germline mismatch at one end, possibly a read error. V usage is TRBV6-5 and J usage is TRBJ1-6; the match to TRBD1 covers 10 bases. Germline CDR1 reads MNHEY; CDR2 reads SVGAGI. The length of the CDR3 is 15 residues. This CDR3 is CASSRTGGYSSPLHF. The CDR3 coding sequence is TGTGCCAGCAGCAGGACAGGGGGATATAGTTCACCCCTCCACTTT.

The CDR3 DNA reads as TGTGCCTGGAGTAAAAGGGGTGGCCCAGCGGGTGAAAAACTGTTTTTT. Amino acid sequence: CAWSKRGGPAGEKLFF. The chain joins TRBV30 to TRBJ1-4; TRBD1 is a possible D gene (5 bases). Germline assignment: CDR1 GTSNPN and CDR2 SVGIG (reference sequence). This CDR3 region has 16 residues. The germline V and J ends were trimmed by 2 bases and 7 bases, with 20 bases remaining between them.

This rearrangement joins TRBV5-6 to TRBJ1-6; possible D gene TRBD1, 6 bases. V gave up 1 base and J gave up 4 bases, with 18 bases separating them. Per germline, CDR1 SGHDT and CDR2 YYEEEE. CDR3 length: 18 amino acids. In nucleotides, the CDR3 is TGTGCCAGCAGCTTGTTCAGGGGCCAGAATACTTATAATTCACCCCTCCACTTT. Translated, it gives CASSLFRGQNTYNSPLHF.

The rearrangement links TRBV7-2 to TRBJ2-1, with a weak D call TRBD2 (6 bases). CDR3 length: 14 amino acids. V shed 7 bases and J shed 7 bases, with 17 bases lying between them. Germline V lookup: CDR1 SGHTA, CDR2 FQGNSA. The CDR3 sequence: CASKEGLYSNEQFF. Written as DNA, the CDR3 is TGTGCCAGCAAGGAGGGGTTATACTCGAATGAGCAGTTCTTC.

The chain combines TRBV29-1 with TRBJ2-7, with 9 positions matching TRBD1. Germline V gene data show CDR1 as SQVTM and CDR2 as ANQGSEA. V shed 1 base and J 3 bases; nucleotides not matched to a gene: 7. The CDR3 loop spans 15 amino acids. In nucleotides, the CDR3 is TGCAGCGTTGAAGGTAGAGGGACAGGGAACTACGAGCAGTACTTC. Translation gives CSVEGRGTGNYEQYF.

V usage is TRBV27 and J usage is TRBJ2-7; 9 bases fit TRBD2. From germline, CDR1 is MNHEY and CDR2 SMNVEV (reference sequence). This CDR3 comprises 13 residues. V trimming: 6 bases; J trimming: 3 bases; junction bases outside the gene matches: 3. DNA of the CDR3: TGTGCCAGCAGGTCTAGCGGGGACTACGAGCAGTACGTC. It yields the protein CASRSSGDYEQYV.

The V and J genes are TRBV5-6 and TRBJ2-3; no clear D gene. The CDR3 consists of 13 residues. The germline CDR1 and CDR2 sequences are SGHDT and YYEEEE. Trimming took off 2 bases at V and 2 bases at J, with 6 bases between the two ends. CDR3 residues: CASSFIDTDTQYF. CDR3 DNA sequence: TGTGCCAGCAGCTTCATTGACACAGATACGCAGTATTTT.

Here the CDR3 reads CASSLGQDFTEAFF. The CDR3 nucleotides are TGCGCCAGCAGCTTGGGACAGGACTTCACTGAAGCTTTCTTT. This chain connects TRBV5-1 to TRBJ1-1; possibly TRBD1 for D (6 bases). The CDR3 loop spans 14 amino acids. Trimming stripped 0 bases from V and 4 bases from J, with 10 bases between. Germline CDR1 SGHRS, CDR2 YFSETQ.

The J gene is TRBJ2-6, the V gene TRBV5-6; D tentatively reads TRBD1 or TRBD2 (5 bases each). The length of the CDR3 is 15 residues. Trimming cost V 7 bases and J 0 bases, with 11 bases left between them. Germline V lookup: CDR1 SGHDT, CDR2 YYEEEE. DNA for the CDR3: TGTGCCAGCTACTTTGGGGGCTCTGGGGCCAACGTCCTGACTTTC. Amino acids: CASYFGGSGANVLTF.